This T cell receptor (beta chain) was identified during a study of OX40 agonist ivuxolimab in advanced cancers. Study-level background: Therapy given before enrollment (anti-PD-1, anti-PD-L1 or anti-CTLA-4) was allowed, and 35% to 45% had some.

Germline V gene sequence: CDR1 SGHRS, CDR2 YFSETQ. Trimming pared 4 bases from V and 8 bases from J, leaving 18 bases between. CDR3 length: 15 residues. In this sample, this clone turned up once. Its antigen is not identified. The table came from immunoSEQ multiplex PCR; TCRdb's copy has only in-frame clones and leaves some out. The sample includes about 64,000 clones, over 80% of them seen just once. Overall study results and limits: Partly responding patients at 0.1-3.0 mg/kg showed some of the smallest clonal expansion.

The source was CD4+ or CD8+ T cells sorted from blood, collected in a trial of the OX40 agonist ivuxolimab. This sequence originates from an adult with an advanced solid tumor such as melanoma, head and neck, liver or kidney cancer. This chain connects TRBV5-1 to TRBJ1-4, with D unclear. The CDR3 DNA reads as TGCGCCAGCAGCCCTGAAGGGAAGCCGAGGGAAAAACTGTTTTTT. Protein product: CASSPEGKPREKLFF.